The present T cell receptor beta chain was sequenced within a study of T-cell memory formation after mild COVID-19. As for this clonotype: No antigen is known for it.

MiXCR, run by TCRdb on the 5' RACE reads, gives a single entry per CDR3 protein. The sample records about 280,000 distinct CDR3 sequences, roughly 8.2% being singletons. Overall study results and limits: Second-wave clones that peaked on day 37 lacked confirmed SARS-CoV-2 specificity.

The V and J ends lost 6 bases and 9 bases respectively, with 11 bases between them. The CDR3 has 11 amino acids. This rearrangement joins TRBV12-3 or TRBV12-4 to TRBJ1-1, with D uncertain. The sequenced material came from PBMCs or a T cell subset sorted from them (not recorded which). The clonotype originates from a man aged 18 to 29 who had mild COVID-19 (a few samples of this study predate the infection). Cell type and time point are not known. The CDR3 DNA reads TGTGCCAGCAGCCGAAACCTAAAAGCTTTCTTT. Amino acid sequence: CASSRNLKAFF.